This T cell receptor beta chain derives from a study of blood T cell repertoires in COVID-19. About the research overall: The United States, Italy and Spain were the sources of the acute and convalescent COVID-19 samples.

The authors' processing: Reference gene primer amplification gave nucleated cell count estimates. Clones were read by immunoSEQ multiplex PCR, and TCRdb kept only the in-frame ones, dropping some. From that table come the V and J calls and clone size; the DNA was used to work out D and trimming. Of 80,000 to 95,000 clones listed, over 70% were seen once; the top ten hold roughly 23%. This TCR came from a man aged 80 or over with active or convalescent COVID-19. The sequencing input was peripheral blood.

The CDR3 nucleotides read TGTGCCAGCAGCCGAGGGGACAGGGGAGAACCTCAGCCCCAGCATTTT. As protein: CASSRGDRGEPQPQHF. The chain uses TRBV6-2 or TRBV6-3 and TRBJ1-5, with TRBD1 matching over 10 bases. Trimming took 6 bases from V and 6 from J; bases not matched to a gene: 11. Germline V lookup: CDR1 MNHEY, CDR2 SVGEGT. The length of the CDR3 is 16 residues.